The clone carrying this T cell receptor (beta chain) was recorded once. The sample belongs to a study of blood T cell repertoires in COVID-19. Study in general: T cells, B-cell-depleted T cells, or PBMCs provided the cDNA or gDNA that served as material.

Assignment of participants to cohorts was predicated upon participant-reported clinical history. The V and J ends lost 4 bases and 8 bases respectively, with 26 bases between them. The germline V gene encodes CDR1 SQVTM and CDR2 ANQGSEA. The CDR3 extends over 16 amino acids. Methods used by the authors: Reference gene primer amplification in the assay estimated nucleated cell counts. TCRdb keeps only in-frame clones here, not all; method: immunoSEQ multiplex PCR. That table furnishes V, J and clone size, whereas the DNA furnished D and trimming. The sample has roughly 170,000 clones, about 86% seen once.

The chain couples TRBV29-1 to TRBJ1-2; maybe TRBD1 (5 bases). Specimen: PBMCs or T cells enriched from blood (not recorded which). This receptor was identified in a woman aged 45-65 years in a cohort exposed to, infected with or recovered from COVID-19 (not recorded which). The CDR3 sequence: CSVGGRWGGMYGGYTF. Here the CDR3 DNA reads TGCAGCGTTGGCGGGCGGTGGGGGGGGATGTATGGCGGCTACACCTTC.